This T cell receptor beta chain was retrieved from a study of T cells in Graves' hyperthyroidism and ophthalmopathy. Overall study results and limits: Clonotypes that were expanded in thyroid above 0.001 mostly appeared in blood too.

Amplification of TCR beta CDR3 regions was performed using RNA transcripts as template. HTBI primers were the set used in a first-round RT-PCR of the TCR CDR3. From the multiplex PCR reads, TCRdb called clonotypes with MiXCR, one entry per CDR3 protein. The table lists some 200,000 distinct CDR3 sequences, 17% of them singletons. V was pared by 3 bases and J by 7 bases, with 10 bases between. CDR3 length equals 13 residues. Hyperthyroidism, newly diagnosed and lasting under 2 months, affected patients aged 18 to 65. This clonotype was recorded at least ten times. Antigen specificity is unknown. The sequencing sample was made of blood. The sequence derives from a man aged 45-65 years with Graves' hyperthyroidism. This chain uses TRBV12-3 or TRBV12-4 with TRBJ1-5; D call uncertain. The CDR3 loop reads CASSFASQQPQHF. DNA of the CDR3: TGTGCCAGCAGTTTTGCGTCACAGCAGCCCCAGCATTTT.